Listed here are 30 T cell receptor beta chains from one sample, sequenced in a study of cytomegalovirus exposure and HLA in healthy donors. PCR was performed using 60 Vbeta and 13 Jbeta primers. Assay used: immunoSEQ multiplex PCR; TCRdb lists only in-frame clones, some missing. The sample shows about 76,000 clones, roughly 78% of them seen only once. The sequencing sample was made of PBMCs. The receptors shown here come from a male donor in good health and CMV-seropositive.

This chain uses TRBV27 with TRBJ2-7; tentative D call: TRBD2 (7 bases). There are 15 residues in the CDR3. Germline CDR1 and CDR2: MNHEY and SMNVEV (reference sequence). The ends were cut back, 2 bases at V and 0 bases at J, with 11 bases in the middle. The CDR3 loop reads CASSLRGANSYEQYF. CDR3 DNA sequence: TGTGCCAGCAGTTTACGGGGGGCTAACTCCTACGAGCAGTACTTC.

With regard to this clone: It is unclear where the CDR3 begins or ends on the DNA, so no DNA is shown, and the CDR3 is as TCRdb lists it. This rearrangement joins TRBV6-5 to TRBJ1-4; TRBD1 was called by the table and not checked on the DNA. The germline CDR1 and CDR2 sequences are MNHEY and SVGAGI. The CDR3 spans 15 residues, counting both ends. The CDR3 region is CASSSSDRVGEKLFF.

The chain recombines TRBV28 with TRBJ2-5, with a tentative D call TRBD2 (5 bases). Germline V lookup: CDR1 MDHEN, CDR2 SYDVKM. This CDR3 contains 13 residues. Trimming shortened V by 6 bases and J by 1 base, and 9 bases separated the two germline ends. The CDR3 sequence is CASRGGPQETQYF. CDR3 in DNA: TGTGCCAGCAGGGGCGGGCCCCAAGAGACCCAGTACTTC. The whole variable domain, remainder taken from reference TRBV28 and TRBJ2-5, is DVKVTQSSRYLVKRTGEKVFLECVQDMDHENMFWYRQDPGLGLRLIYFSYDVKMKEKGDIPEGYSVSREKKERFSLILESASTNQTSMYLCASRGGPQETQYFGPGTRLLVL.

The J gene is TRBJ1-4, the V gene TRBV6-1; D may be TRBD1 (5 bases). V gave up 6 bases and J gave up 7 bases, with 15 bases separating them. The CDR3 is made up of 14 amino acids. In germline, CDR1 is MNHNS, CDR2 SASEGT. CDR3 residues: CASRPGRGTEKLFF. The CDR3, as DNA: TGTGCCAGCAGACCGGGGAGGGGTACTGAAAAACTGTTTTTT.

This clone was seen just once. CDR3 nucleotides: TGTGCCAGCTCACCACCGGCGCGGGGGCCTAGCTATGGCTACACCTTC. This gives the protein CASSPPARGPSYGYTF. The gene calls are TRBV18 and TRBJ1-2; D is possibly TRBD1 (6 bases). Trimming took off 0 bases at V and 4 bases at J, with 15 bases between the two ends. The CDR3 spans 16 residues. Germline CDR1 is KGHSH and CDR2 is LQKENI. The full variable domain, rest sourced from reference TRBV18 and TRBJ1-2, is NAGVMQNPRHLVRRRGQEARLRCSPMKGHSHVYWYRQLPEEGLKFMVYLQKENIIDESGMPKERFSAEFPKEGPSILRIQQVVRGDSAAYFCASSPPARGPSYGYTFGSGTRLTVV.

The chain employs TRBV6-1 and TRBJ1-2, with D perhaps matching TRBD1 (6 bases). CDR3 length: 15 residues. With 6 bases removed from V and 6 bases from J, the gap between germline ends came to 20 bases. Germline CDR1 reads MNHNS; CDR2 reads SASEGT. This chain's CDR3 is CASRGPTGTTHGYTF. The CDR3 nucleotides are TGTGCCAGCAGAGGGCCCACAGGGACGACCCATGGCTACACCTTC.

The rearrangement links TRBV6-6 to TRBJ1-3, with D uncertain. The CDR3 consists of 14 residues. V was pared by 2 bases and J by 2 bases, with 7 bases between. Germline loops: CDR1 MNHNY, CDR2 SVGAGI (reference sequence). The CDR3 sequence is CASSYGTAGNTIYF. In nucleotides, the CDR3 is TGTGCCAGCAGTTACGGTACAGCTGGAAACACCATATATTTT.

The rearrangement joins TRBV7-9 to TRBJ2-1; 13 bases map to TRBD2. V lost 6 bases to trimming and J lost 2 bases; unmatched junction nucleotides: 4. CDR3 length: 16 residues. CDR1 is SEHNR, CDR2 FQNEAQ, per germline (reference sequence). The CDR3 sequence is CASSRTSGSAYNEQFF. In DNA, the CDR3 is TGTGCCAGCAGTCGGACTAGCGGGAGCGCCTACAATGAGCAGTTCTTC.

DNA of the CDR3: TGTGCCATGGGCCCAGTCTCCTACGAGCAGTACTTC. Its protein product is CAMGPVSYEQYF. This chain uses TRBV10-3 with TRBJ2-7; no definite D call. Per germline, CDR1 ENHRY and CDR2 SYGVKD. Trimming removed 9 bases at V and 0 bases at J, with 9 bases between. This CDR3 contains 12 residues.

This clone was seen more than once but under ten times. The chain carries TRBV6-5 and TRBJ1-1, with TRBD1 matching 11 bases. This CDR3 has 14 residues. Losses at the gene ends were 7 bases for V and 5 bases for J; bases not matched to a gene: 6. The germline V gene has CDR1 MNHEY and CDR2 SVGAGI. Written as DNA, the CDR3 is TGTGCCAGCATCAAGGACAGGGGGCTGACTGAAGCTTTCTTT. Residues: CASIKDRGLTEAFF.

The CDR3 is CASSYGGVFTGELFF. CDR3 DNA sequence: TGTGCCAGCAGTTACGGGGGCGTTTTCACCGGGGAGCTGTTTTTT. The rearrangement uses TRBV6-5 and TRBJ2-2; D might be TRBD1 (6 bases). This CDR3 has 15 amino acids. Germline CDR1 and CDR2: MNHEY and SVGAGI. V gave up 2 bases and J gave up 4 bases, with 11 bases separating them.

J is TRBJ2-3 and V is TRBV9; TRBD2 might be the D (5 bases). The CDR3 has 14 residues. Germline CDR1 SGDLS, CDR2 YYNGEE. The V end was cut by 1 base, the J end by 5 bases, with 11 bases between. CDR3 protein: CASSVNLGGDTQYF. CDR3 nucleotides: TGTGCCAGCAGCGTAAATCTCGGAGGAGATACGCAGTATTTT.

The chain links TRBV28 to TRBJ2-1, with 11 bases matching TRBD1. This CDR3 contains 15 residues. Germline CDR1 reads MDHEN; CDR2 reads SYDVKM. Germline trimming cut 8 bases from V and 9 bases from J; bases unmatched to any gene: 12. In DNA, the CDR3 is TGTGCCAGCCGGCCGGGGGACAGGGGGTTTATTGAGCAGTTCTTC. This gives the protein CASRPGDRGFIEQFF.

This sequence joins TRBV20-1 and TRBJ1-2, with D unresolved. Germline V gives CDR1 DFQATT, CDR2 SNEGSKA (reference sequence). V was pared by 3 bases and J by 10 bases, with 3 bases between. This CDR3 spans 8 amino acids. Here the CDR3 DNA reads TGCAGTGCTAGGTACTACACCTTC. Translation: CSARYYTF.

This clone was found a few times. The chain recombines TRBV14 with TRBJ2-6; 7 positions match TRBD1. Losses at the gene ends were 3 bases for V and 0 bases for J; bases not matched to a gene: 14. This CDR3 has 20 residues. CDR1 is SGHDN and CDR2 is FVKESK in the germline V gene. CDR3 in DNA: TGTGCCAGCAGCCATTCCGGCCTGACAGGGTGGAACTCTGGGGCCAACGTCCTGACTTTC. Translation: CASSHSGLTGWNSGANVLTF.

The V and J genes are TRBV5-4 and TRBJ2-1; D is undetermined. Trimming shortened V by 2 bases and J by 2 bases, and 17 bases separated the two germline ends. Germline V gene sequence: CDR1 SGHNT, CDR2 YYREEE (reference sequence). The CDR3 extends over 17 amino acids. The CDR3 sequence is CASSFKSSAKPYNEQFF. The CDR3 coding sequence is TGTGCCAGCAGCTTCAAGTCCAGCGCCAAACCCTACAATGAGCAGTTCTTC.

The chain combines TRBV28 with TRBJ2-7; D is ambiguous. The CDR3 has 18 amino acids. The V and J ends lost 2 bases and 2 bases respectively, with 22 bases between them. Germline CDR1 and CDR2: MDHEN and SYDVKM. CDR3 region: CASSLRIQLGPSTYEQYF. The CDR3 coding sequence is TGTGCCAGCAGTTTAAGGATACAGCTGGGCCCTTCTACCTACGAGCAGTACTTC.

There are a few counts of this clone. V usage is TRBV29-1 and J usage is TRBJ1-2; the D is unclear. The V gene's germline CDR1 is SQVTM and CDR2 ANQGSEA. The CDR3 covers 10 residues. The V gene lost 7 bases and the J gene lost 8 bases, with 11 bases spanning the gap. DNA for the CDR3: TGCAGCGCCGAAACGGAGGGCTACACCTTC. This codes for CSAETEGYTF.

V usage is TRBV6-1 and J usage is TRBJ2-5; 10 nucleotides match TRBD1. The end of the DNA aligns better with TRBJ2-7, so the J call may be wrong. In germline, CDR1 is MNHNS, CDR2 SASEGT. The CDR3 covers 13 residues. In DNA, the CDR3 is TGTGCCAGCAGCTCGGGACAGGGGATCGAGCAGTACTTC. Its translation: CASSSGQGIEQYF.

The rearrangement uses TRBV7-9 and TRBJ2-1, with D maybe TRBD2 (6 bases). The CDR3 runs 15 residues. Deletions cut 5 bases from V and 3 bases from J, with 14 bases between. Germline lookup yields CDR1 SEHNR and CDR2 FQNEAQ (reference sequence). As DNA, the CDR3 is TGTGCCAGCAGCGCACCGACGGGGGACTACAATGAGCAGTTCTTC. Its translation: CASSAPTGDYNEQFF.

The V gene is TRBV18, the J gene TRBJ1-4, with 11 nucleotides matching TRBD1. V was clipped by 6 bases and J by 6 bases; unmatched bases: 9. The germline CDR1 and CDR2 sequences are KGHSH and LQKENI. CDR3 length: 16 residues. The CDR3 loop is CASSPTGQGADEKLFF. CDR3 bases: TGTGCCAGCTCTCCCACCGGACAGGGGGCAGATGAAAAACTGTTTTTT.

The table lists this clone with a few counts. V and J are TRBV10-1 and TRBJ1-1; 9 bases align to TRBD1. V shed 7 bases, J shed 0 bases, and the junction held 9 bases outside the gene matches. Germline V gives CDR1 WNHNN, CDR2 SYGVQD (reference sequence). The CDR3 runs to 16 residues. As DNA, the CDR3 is TGCGCCAGCAACCTCCGACAGGGGGAATTGAACACTGAAGCTTTCTTT. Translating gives CASNLRQGELNTEAFF.

The CDR3 nucleotides are TGTGCCAGCAGCCAGGGAGCTTACGGAGGGGAGACCCAGTACTTC. It translates to CASSQGAYGGETQYF. V gene TRBV7-6 combines with J gene TRBJ2-5, with TRBD2 as a possible D gene (6 bases). V gave up 5 bases and J gave up 5 bases, with 18 bases separating them. In germline, CDR1 is SGHVS, CDR2 FNYEAQ. The CDR3 is 15 amino acids.

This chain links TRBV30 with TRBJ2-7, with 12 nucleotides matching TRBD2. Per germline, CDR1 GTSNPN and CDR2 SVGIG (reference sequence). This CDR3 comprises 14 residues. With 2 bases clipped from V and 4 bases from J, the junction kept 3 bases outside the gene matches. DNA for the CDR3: TGTGCCTGGAGTTGGGGGACTAGCGGGTACGAGCAGTACTTC. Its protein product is CAWSWGTSGYEQYF. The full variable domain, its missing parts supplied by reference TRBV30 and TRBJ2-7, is SQTIHQWPATLVQPVGSPLSLECTVEGTSNPNLYWYRQAAGRGLQLLFYSVGIGQISSEVPQNLSASRPQDRQFILSSKKLLLSDSGFYLCAWSWGTSGYEQYFGPGTRLTVT.

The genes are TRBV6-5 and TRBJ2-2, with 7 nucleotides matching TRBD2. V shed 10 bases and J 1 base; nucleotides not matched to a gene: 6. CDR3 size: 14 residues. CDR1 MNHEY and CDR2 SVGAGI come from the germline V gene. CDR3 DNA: TGTGCCACCTTACTAGCGATGAACACCGGGGAGCTGTTTTTT. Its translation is CATLLAMNTGELFF.

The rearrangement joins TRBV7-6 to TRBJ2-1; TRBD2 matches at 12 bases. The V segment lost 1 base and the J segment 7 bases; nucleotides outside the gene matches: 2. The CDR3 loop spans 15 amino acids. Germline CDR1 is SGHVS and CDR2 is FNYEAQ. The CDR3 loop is CASSLGLAGGNEQFF. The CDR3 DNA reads TGTGCCAGCAGCTTAGGGCTAGCGGGAGGGAATGAGCAGTTCTTC.

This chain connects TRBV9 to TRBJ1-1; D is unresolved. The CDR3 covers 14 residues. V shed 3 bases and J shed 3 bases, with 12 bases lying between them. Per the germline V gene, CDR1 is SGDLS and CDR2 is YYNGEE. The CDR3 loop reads CASSAEEVYTEAFF. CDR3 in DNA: TGTGCCAGCAGCGCGGAGGAGGTCTACACTGAAGCTTTCTTT.

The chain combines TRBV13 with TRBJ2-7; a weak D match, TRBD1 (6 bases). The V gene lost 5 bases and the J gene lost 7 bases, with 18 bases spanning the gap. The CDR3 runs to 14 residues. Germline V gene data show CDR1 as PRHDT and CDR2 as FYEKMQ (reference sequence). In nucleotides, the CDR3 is TGTGCCAGCAGCCCAGGAGGACAGCATCGGGAGCAGTACTTC. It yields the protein CASSPGGQHREQYF.

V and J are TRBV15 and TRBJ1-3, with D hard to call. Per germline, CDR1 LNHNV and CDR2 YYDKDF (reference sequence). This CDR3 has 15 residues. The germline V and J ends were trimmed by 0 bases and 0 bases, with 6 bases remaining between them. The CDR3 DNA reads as TGTGCCACCAGCAGAGACAGAACCTCTGGAAACACCATATATTTT. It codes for CATSRDRTSGNTIYF. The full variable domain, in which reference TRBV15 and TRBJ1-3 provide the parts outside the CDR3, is DAMVIQNPRYQVTQFGKPVTLSCSQTLNHNVMYWYQQKSSQAPKLLFHYYDKDFNNEADTPDNFQSRRPNTSFCFLDIRSPGLGDTAMYLCATSRDRTSGNTIYFGEGSWLTVV.

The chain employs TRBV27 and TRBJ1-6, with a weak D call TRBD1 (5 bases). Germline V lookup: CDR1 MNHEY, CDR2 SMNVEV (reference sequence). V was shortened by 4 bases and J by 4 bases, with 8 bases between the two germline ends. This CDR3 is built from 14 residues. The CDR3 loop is CASSSTAYNSPLHF. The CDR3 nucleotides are TGTGCCAGCAGTTCGACAGCTTATAATTCACCCCTCCACTTT.